This T cell receptor (beta chain) was captured by sequencing in a study of blood T cell repertoires in COVID-19. The length of the CDR3 is 16 residues. Per germline, CDR1 KGHSH and CDR2 LQKENI. The V and J ends lost 3 bases and 0 bases, in that order; junction bases with no gene match: 7. Measured with immunoSEQ multiplex PCR; TCRdb has only the in-frame clones, and not every one. The sample has about 57,000 clones, 80% to 90% seen once. Recruits, aged roughly 18 to 90 years, lived in 24 US areas. Each participant's cohort was designated according to participant-reported clinical history. Source material: PBMCs or T cells enriched from blood (not recorded which). This TCR derives from a woman between 40 and 55 years old with acute COVID-19. This chain uses TRBV18 with TRBJ1-1, with 7 bases matching TRBD1. The CDR3 DNA follows: TGTGCCAGCTCACCCAGGACAGGAGTTCTGAACACTGAAGCTTTCTTT. Amino acid sequence: CASSPRTGVLNTEAFF.